This TCR beta chain appears in the sequencing data of a study of CD8 T cells in Susac syndrome. In this sample, this clonotype turned up once. Trimming took off 0 bases at V and 11 bases at J, with 20 bases between the two ends. Germline lookup yields CDR1 GTSNPN and CDR2 SVGIG (reference sequence). The CDR3 contains 15 residues. RNA was extracted with the RNeasy kit, and a quantity of roughly 0.5 to 1 ug was reverse transcribed using random hexamers. TCRdb re-called the immunoSEQ multiplex PCR reads through MiXCR, storing one row per CDR3 protein. The sample includes 200,000 or so distinct CDR3 sequences, roughly 96% seen only once; the top ten take 0.093%.

Material: CD4+ T cells from PBMCs. The chain recombines TRBV30 with TRBJ2-1; either TRBD1 or TRBD2 may fit D (6 bases each). The receptor's source is a human donor with multiple sclerosis. The CDR3 region is CAWSVGDSRGGQQFF. The CDR3 DNA sequence: TGTGCCTGGAGTGTGGGGGATAGCAGGGGAGGTCAGCAGTTCTTC. Supplemented by reference TRBV30 and TRBJ2-1, the full variable domain reads SQTIHQWPATLVQPVGSPLSLECTVEGTSNPNLYWYRQAAGRGLQLLFYSVGIGQISSEVPQNLSASRPQDRQFILSSKKLLLSDSGFYLCAWSVGDSRGGQQFFGPGTRLTVL.